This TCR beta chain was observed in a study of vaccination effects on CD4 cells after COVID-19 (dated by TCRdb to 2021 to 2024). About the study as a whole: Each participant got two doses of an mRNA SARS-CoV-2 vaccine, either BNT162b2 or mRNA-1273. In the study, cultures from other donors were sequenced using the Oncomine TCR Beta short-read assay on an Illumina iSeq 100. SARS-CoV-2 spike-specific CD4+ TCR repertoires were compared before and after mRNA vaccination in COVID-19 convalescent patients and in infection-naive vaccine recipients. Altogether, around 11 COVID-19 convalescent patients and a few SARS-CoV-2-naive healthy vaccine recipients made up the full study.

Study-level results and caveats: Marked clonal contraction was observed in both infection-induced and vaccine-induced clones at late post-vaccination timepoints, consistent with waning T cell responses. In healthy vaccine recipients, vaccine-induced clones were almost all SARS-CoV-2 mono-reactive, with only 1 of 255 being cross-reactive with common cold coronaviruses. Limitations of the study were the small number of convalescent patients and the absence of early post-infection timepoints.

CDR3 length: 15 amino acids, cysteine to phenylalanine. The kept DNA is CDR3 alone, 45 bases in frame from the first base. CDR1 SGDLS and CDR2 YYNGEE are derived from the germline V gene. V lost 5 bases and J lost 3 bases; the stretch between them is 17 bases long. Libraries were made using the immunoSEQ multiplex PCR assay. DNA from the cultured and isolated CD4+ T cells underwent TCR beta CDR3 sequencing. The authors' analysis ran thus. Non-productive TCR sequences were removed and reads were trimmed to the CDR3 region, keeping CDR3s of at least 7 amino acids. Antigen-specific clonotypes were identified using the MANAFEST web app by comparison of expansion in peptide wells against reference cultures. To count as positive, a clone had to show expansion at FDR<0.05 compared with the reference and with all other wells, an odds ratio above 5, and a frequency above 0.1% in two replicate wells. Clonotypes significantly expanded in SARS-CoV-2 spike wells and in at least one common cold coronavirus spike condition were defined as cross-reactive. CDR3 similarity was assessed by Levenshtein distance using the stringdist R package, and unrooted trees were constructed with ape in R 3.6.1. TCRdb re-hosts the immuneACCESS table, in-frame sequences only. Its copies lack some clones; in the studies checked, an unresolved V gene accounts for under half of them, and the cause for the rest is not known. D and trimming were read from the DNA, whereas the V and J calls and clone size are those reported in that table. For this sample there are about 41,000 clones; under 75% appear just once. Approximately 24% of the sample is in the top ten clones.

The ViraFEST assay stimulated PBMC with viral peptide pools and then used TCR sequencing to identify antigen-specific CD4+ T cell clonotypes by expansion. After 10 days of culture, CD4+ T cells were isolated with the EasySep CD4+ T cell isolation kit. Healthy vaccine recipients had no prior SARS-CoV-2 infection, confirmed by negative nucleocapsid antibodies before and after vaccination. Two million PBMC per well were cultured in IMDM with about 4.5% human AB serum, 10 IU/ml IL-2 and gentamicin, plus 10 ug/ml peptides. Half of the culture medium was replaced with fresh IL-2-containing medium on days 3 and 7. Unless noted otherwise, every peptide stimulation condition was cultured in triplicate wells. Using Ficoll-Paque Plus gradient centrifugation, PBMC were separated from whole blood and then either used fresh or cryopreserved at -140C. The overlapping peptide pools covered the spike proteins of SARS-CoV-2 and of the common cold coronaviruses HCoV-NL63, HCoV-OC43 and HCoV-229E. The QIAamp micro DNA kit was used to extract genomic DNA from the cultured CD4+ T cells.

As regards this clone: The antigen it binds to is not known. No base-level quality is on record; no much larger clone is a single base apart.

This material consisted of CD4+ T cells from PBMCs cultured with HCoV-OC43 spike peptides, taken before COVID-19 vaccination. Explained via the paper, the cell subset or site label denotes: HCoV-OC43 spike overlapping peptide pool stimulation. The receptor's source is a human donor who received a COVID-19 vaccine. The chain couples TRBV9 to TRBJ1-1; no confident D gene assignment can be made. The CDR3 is CASSADGRIDTEAFF. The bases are TGTGCCAGCAGTGCTGATGGGAGAATTGACACTGAAGCTTTCTTT. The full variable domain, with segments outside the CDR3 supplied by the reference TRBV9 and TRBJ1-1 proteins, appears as DSGVTQTPKHLITATGQRVTLRCSPRSGDLSVYWYQQSLDQGLQFLIQYYNGEERAKGNILERFSAQQFPDLHSELNLSSLELGDSALYFCASSADGRIDTEAFFGQGTRLTVV.